The clone carrying this T cell receptor beta chain was observed a single time. The ends lost 3 bases at V and 2 bases at J; junction bases unmatched: 5. The CDR3 spans 15 residues. CDR1 SGHRS and CDR2 YFSETQ come from the germline V gene. In the original processing: Estimation of nucleated cell counts was performed using reference gene primer amplification. Profiled with immunoSEQ multiplex PCR; TCRdb holds only in-frame clones, not every one. V and J calls and clone size are given by that table; D and trimming were obtained from the DNA. The top ten hold 20% of the sample, which has about 39,000 clones, about 90% seen once. The sample comes from a study of blood T cell repertoires in COVID-19.

This clonotype was sampled from a man aged 55 to 70 with acute or convalescent COVID-19. The chain has TRBV5-1 and TRBJ1-3, with 7 positions matching TRBD1. The specimen sequenced was peripheral blood. CDR3 region: CASSSEGAPGNTIYF. As DNA, the CDR3 is TGCGCCAGCAGCTCGGAGGGGGCCCCTGGAAACACCATATATTTT.